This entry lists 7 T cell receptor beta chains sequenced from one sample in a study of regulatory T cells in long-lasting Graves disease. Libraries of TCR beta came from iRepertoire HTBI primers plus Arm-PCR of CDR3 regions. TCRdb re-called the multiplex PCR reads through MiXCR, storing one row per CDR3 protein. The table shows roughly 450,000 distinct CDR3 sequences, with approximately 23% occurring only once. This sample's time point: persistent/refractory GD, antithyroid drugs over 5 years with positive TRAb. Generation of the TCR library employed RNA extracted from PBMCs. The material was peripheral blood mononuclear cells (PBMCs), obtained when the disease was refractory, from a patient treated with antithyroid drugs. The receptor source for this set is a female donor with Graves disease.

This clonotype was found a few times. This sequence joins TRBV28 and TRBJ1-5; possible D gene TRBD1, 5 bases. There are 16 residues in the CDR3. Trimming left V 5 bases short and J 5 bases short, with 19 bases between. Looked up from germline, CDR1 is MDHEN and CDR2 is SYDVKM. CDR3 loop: CASSPPRGSGYQPQHF. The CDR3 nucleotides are TGTGCCAGCAGTCCTCCGAGGGGCTCGGGGTATCAGCCCCAGCATTTT.

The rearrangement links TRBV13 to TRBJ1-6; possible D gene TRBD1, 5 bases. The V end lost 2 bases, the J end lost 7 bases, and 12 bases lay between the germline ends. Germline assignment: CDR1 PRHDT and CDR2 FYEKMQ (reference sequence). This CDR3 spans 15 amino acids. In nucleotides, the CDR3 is TGTGCCAGCAGCTTACAGACAGAAAAAAATTCACCCCTCCACTTT. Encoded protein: CASSLQTEKNSPLHF.

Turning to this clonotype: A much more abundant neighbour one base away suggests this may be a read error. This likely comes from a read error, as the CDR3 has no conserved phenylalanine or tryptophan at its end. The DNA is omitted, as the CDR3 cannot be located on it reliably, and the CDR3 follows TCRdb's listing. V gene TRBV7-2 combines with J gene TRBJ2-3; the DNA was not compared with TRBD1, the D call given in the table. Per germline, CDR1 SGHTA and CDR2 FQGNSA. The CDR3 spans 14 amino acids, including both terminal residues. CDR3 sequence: CASTRDIGRETQYS.

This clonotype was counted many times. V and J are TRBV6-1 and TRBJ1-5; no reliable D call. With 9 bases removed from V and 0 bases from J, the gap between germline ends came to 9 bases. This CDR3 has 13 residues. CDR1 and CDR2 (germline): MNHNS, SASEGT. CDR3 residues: CASRHLSNQPQHF. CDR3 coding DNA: TGTGCCAGTCGACACCTTAGCAATCAGCCCCAGCATTTT.

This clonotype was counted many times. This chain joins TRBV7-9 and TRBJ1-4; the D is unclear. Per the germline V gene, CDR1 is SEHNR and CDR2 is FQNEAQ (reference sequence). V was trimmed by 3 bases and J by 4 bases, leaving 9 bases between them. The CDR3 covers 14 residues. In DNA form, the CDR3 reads TGTGCCAGCAGCTTGGTCAGCGGTAATGAAAAACTGTTTTTT. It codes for CASSLVSGNEKLFF.

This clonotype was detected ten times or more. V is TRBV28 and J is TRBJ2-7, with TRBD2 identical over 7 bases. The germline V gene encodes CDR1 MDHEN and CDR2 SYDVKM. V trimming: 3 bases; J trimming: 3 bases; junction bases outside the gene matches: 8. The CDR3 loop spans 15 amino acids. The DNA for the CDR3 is TGTGCCAGCAGTTTTCTGGCGGGGGATCACTACGAGCAGTACTTC. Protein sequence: CASSFLAGDHYEQYF.

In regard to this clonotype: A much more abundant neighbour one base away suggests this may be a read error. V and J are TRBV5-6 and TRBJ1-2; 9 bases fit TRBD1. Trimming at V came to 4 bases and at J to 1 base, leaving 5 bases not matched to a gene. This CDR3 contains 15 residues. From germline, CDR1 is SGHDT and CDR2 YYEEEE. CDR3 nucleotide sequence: TGTGCCAGCAGCCCCGGGACAGGGAATAACTATGGCTACACCTTC. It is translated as CASSPGTGNNYGYTF.